The 19 T cell receptor beta chains given below trace back to one sample, sequenced in a study of blood T cell repertoires in COVID-19. Measured with immunoSEQ multiplex PCR; TCRdb has only the in-frame clones, and not every one. The sample carries nearly 250,000 clones, over 80% recorded once. The sample taken for sequencing was PBMCs or T cells enriched from blood (not recorded which). The source of these receptors is a man over 45 who had been exposed to COVID-19.

The chain employs TRBV18 and TRBJ2-7; a weak D match, TRBD1 (5 bases). The V gene's germline CDR1 is KGHSH and CDR2 LQKENI. V dropped 3 bases and J dropped 3 bases, with 9 bases sitting between them. This CDR3 comprises 13 residues. The CDR3 DNA follows: TGTGCCAGCTCACCTTCAGGGAACTACGAGCAGTACGTC. Translated, it gives CASSPSGNYEQYV.

The chain recombines TRBV5-5 with TRBJ2-1, with D perhaps matching TRBD1 (6 bases). Trimming left V 2 bases short and J 1 base short, with 10 bases between. The germline V gene has CDR1 SGHKS and CDR2 YYEKEE (reference sequence). The CDR3 sequence is 15 residues long. Here the CDR3 reads CASSLTGTSYNEQFF. DNA for the CDR3: TGTGCCAGCAGCTTAACAGGGACATCCTACAATGAGCAGTTCTTC.

This clone was counted between two and nine times. The chain has TRBV24-1 and TRBJ1-4, with 7 bases lining up with TRBD1. Germline lookup yields CDR1 KGHDR and CDR2 SFDVKD. The CDR3 has 17 residues. Germline trimming cut 4 bases from V and 4 bases from J; bases unmatched to any gene: 11. The CDR3 reads CATSDPRGQANNEKLFF. Written as DNA, the CDR3 is TGTGCCACCAGTGACCCCCGCGGACAGGCCAATAATGAAAAACTGTTTTTT.

V usage is TRBV5-1 and J usage is TRBJ1-5; 8 bases match TRBD1. V lost 4 bases, J lost 6 bases, and 6 bases stayed unmatched. The CDR3 has 14 residues. The germline V gene encodes CDR1 SGHRS and CDR2 YFSETQ. Here the CDR3 reads CASSEGTGTQPQHF. The DNA for the CDR3 is TGCGCCAGCAGCGAGGGGACAGGTACTCAGCCCCAGCATTTT.

The chain joins TRBV2 to TRBJ1-2, with 8 bases that match TRBD1. CDR1 is SNHLY and CDR2 is FYNNEI in the germline V gene. Trimming removed 8 bases from V and 8 bases from J; junction bases left unmatched: 10. The CDR3 runs 13 residues. The CDR3 spells CASFLEQGGGYTF. CDR3 nucleotide sequence: TGTGCCAGCTTCCTGGAACAGGGGGGGGGCTACACCTTC.

V and J are TRBV7-9 and TRBJ2-2, with 9 bases fitting TRBD2. The J segment lost 6 bases and the V segment lost 6 bases, leaving 2 bases of the junction unmatched. This CDR3 spans 13 amino acids. In germline, CDR1 is SEHNR, CDR2 FQNEAQ (reference sequence). The CDR3 region has the DNA TGTGCCAGCAGTAGACTAGCGGCCGGGGAGCTGTTTTTT. Protein product: CASSRLAAGELFF.

V is TRBV5-1 and J is TRBJ1-1; TRBD1 might be the D (6 bases). Germline V CDR1 and CDR2: SGHRS, YFSETQ. Trimming removed 2 bases at V and 11 bases at J, with 13 bases between. The CDR3 runs 12 residues. CDR3 residues: CASSLTGRDAFF. The DNA of the CDR3 is TGCGCCAGCAGCTTAACAGGGAGAGACGCTTTCTTT.

Note on this clone: Other nucleotide sequences in the sample specify the same CDR3. The chain employs TRBV5-1 and TRBJ2-1; no firm D call. CDR3 size: 13 residues. The germline gives CDR1 SGHRS, CDR2 YFSETQ. Trimming pared 0 bases from V and 6 bases from J, leaving 7 bases between. The DNA for the CDR3 is TGCGCCAGCAGCTTGGGACTGGCCAATGAGCAGTTCTTC. It codes for CASSLGLANEQFF.

The V call is TRBV24-1, the J call TRBJ1-5; perhaps TRBD1 as D (6 bases). CDR1 KGHDR and CDR2 SFDVKD come from the germline V gene. CDR3 length equals 15 residues. Trimming removed 5 bases at V and 1 base at J, with 11 bases between. CDR3 bases: TGTGCCACCAGTGCTGGGGGCCTAAGCAATCAGCCCCAGCATTTT. This translates into CATSAGGLSNQPQHF.

This clone was seen only a few times. CDR3 residues: CASSQKASDRGTGELFF. CDR3 sequence (DNA): TGCGCCAGCAGCCAAAAGGCCTCGGACAGGGGGACCGGGGAGCTGTTTTTT. The chain is built from TRBV5-1 and TRBJ2-2, with 10 bases lining up with TRBD1. The CDR3 is 17 amino acids. Per the germline V gene, CDR1 is SGHRS and CDR2 is YFSETQ. V trimming: 4 bases; J trimming: 5 bases; junction bases outside the gene matches: 11. Supplemented by reference TRBV5-1 and TRBJ2-2, the full variable domain reads KAGVTQTPRYLIKTRGQQVTLSCSPISGHRSVSWYQQTPGQGLQFLFEYFSETQRNKGNFPGRFSGRQFSNSRSEMNVSTLELGDSALYLCASSQKASDRGTGELFFGEGSRLTVL.

This chain links TRBV5-1 with TRBJ2-3, with D maybe TRBD1 (5 bases). The CDR3 has 13 residues. The V end lost 3 bases, the J end lost 4 bases, and 9 bases lay between the germline ends. CDR1 is SGHRS, CDR2 YFSETQ, per germline. Here the CDR3 reads CASSSGHPDTQYF. The CDR3, as DNA: TGCGCCAGCAGCTCTGGACACCCAGATACGCAGTATTTT. Together with reference TRBV5-1 and TRBJ2-3, the CDR3 gives the full variable domain: KAGVTQTPRYLIKTRGQQVTLSCSPISGHRSVSWYQQTPGQGLQFLFEYFSETQRNKGNFPGRFSGRQFSNSRSEMNVSTLELGDSALYLCASSSGHPDTQYFGPGTRLTVL.

The CDR3 DNA reads as TGTGCCAGCAGTTTAGGGGGGGTAAACTATGGCTACACCTTC. Protein product: CASSLGGVNYGYTF. This rearrangement joins TRBV28 to TRBJ1-2; D possibly corresponds to TRBD1 (5 bases). The germline V and J ends were trimmed by 2 bases and 2 bases, with 9 bases remaining between them. The CDR3 is 14 residues long. Germline V gives CDR1 MDHEN, CDR2 SYDVKM.

V and J are TRBV24-1 and TRBJ2-2; D perhaps matches TRBD1 (6 bases). The germline gives CDR1 KGHDR, CDR2 SFDVKD. The V end was cut by 7 bases, the J end by 2 bases, with 13 bases between. There are 15 residues in the CDR3. CDR3 sequence (DNA): TGTGCCACCAGGGGACCGGGACAAAACACCGGGGAGCTGTTTTTT. Protein product: CATRGPGQNTGELFF.

The chain carries TRBV12-3 or TRBV12-4 and TRBJ2-1; D not certain. The CDR3 runs to 11 residues. Between the trimmed V and J ends, which lost 5 bases and 12 bases, there was a span of 11 bases. CDR3: CASSLQASQFF. CDR3 coding DNA: TGTGCCAGCAGTCTCCAAGCGTCGCAGTTCTTC.

The chain combines TRBV4-1 with TRBJ2-3, with D perhaps matching TRBD2 (7 bases). The CDR3 is 15 residues long. CDR1 and CDR2 (germline): MGHRA, YSYEKL. Trimming cost V 3 bases and J 0 bases, with 10 bases left between them. The DNA for the CDR3 is TGCGCCAGCAGCCAGTGGGGGGGCAGCACAGATACGCAGTATTTT. Residues: CASSQWGGSTDTQYF.

The V call is TRBV28, the J call TRBJ2-5; 10 bases fit TRBD1. Per the germline V gene, CDR1 is MDHEN and CDR2 is SYDVKM. The CDR3 is 14 amino acids. Unmatched junction bases numbered 8, after V lost 7 bases and J lost 6 bases. The CDR3 region is CASTETGGIQTQYF. The CDR3 coding sequence is TGTGCCAGCACGGAGACAGGGGGCATCCAGACCCAGTACTTC.

The chain links TRBV4-2 to TRBJ2-3, with a weak D call TRBD1 (5 bases). CDR3 size: 17 residues. Germline lookup yields CDR1 LGHNA and CDR2 YNFKEQ. Trimming took off 0 bases at V and 6 bases at J, with 19 bases between the two ends. Here the CDR3 reads CASSQDLQGAVVDTQYF. The CDR3, as DNA: TGTGCCAGCAGCCAAGATTTGCAGGGCGCCGTCGTGGATACGCAGTATTTT.

This chain connects TRBV19 to TRBJ2-1, with D possibly being TRBD1 (6 bases). The CDR3 is made up of 19 amino acids. CDR1 and CDR2 (germline): LNHDA, SQIVND (reference sequence). Between the trimmed V and J ends, which lost 3 bases and 1 base, there was a span of 22 bases. The CDR3 DNA reads as TGTGCCAGTAGTATTCTTGGCTGGGGGCTCTTCCGGTCCTACAATGAGCAGTTCTTC. Residues: CASSILGWGLFRSYNEQFF.

The V call is TRBV7-9, the J call TRBJ1-4; 8 positions match TRBD1. The V segment lost 4 bases and the J segment 5 bases; nucleotides outside the gene matches: 6. This CDR3 is built from 15 residues. The germline gives CDR1 SEHNR, CDR2 FQNEAQ (reference sequence). The CDR3, as DNA: TGTGCCAGCAGCTACCAGGGGGCTGTGAATGAAAAACTGTTTTTT. This codes for CASSYQGAVNEKLFF. Filled out from reference TRBV7-9 and TRBJ1-4, the complete variable domain reads DTGVSQNPRHKITKRGQNVTFRCDPISEHNRLYWYRQTLGQGPEFLTYFQNEAQLEKSRLLSDRFSAERPKGSFSTLEIQRTEQGDSAMYLCASSYQGAVNEKLFFGSGTQLSVL.